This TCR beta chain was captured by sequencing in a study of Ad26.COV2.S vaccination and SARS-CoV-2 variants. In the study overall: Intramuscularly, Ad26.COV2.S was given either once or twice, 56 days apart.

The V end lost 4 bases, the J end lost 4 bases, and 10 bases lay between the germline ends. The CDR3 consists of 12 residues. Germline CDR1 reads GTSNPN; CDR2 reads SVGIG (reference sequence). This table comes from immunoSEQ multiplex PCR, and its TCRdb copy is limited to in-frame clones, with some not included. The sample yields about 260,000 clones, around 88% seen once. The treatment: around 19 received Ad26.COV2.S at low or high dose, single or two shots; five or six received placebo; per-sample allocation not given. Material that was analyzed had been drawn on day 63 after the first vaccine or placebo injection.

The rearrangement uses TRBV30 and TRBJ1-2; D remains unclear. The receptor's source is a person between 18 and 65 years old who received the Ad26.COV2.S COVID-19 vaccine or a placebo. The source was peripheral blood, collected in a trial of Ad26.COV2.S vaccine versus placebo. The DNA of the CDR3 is TGTGCCTGGATTACGGCGGGCTATGGCTACACCTTC. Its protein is CAWITAGYGYTF.